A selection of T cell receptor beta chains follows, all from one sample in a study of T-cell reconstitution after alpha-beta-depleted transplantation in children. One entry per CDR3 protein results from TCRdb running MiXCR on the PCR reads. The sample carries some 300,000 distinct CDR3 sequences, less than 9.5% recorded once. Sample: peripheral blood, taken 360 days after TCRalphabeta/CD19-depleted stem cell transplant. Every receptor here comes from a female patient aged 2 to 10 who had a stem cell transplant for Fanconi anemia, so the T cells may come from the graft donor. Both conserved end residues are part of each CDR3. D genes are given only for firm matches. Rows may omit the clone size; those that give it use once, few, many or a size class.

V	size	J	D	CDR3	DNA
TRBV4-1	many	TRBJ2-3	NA	CASSHVSDTQYF	TGCGCCAGCAGCCACGTATCAGATACGCAGTATTTT
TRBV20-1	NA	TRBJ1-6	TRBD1	CSAPGQGGPDSPLHF	TGCAGTGCTCCGGGACAGGGCGGCCCGGATTCACCCCTCCACTTT
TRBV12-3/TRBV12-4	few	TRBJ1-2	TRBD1	CASSSRQGLIGYTF	TGTGCCAGCAGTTCACGACAGGGTTTGATCGGCTACACCTTC
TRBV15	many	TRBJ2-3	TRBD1	CATSRDPGTGESDTQYF	TGTGCCACCAGCAGAGACCCCGGGACAGGGGAATCTGATACGCAGTATTTT
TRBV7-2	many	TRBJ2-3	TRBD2	CASSLVASGSSTDTQYF	TGTGCCAGCAGCTTAGTGGCTAGCGGGAGTAGCACAGATACGCAGTATTTT
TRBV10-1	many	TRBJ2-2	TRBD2	CASSESRTSGSFAGELFF	TGCGCCAGCAGTGAATCCAGGACTAGCGGGAGCTTCGCCGGGGAGCTGTTTTTT
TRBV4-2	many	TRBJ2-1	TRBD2	CASSQVRAGALYNEQFF	TGTGCCAGCAGCCAAGTTCGAGCGGGGGCCTTATACAATGAGCAGTTCTTC
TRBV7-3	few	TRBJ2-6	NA	CASSSRKGHSGANVLTF	TGTGCCAGCAGCTCAAGAAAAGGGCATTCTGGGGCCAACGTCCTGACTTTC
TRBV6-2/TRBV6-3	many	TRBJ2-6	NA	CASSSPDGSGANVLTF	TGTGCCAGCAGTTCTCCGGACGGGTCTGGGGCCAACGTCCTGACTTTC
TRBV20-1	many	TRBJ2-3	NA	CSARDYGRPTDTQYF	TGCAGTGCTAGAGATTATGGCAGACCCACAGATACGCAGTATTTT
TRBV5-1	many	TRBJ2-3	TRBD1	CASDRDKSTDTQYF	TGCGCCTCCGACAGGGACAAGAGCACAGATACGCAGTATTTT
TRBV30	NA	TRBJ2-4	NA	CAWSVTRQENIQYF	TGTGCCTGGAGTGTCACGAGGCAGGAAAACATTCAGTACTTC
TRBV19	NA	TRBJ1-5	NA	CASTFKALDPGNQPQHF	TGTGCCAGTACCTTCAAGGCCTTGGACCCAGGGAATCAGCCCCAGCATTTT
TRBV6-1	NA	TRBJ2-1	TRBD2	CASSLSGVPYNEQFF	TGTGCCAGCAGTCTTAGCGGGGTGCCTTACAATGAGCAGTTCTTC
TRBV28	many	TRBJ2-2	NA	CASSLWRTVPLSNTGELFF	TGTGCCAGCAGTTTATGGAGGACAGTCCCACTCTCGAACACCGGGGAGCTGTTTTTT
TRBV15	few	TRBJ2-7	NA	CATSRDPSNEQYF	TGTGCCACCAGCAGAGACCCTTCCAACGAGCAGTACTTC
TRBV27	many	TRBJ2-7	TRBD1	CASSFTPGQGAYEQYF	TGTGCCAGCAGTTTTACCCCGGGACAGGGCGCCTACGAGCAGTACTTC
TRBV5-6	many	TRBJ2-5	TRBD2	CASSFEGLAEQETQYF	TGTGCCAGCAGCTTTGAGGGACTAGCGGAACAAGAGACCCAGTACTTC
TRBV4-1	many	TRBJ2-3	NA	CASSQTPLASSTDTQYF	TGCGCCAGCAGCCAAACACCACTAGCCTCTAGCACAGATACGCAGTATTTT
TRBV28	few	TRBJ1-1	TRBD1	CASILGTGMFTEAFF	TGTGCCAGCATTCTCGGGACAGGGATGTTCACTGAAGCTTTCTTT
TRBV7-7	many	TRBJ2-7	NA	CASSLSKRTTSYEQYF	TGTGCCAGCAGCTTATCCAAAAGGACTACTTCCTACGAGCAGTACTTC
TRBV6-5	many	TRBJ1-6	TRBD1	CASSYSIRGGGTDSSPLHF	TGTGCCAGCAGTTACTCGATAAGGGGGGGAGGGACAGACAGTTCACCCCTCCACTTT
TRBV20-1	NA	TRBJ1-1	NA	CSARDPIRTEAFF	TGCAGTGCTAGAGATCCCATACGCACTGAAGCTTTCTTT
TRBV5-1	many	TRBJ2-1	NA	CASSSEGTYSYNEQFF	TGCGCCAGCAGCTCAGAGGGTACTTACTCCTACAATGAGCAGTTCTTC
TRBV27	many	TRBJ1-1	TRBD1	CASSLSKRGQFMNTEAFF	TGTGCCAGCAGTTTATCTAAAAGGGGACAGTTCATGAACACTGAAGCTTTCTTT
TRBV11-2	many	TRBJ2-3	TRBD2	CASSRGGSVTTDTQYF	TGTGCCAGCAGCCGGGGGGGTAGCGTTACCACAGATACGCAGTATTTT
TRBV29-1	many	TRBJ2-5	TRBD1	CSVGRGGGETQYF	TGCAGCGTTGGTCGAGGGGGCGGCGAGACCCAGTACTTC
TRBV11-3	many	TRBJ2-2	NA	CASSLDYAGELFF	TGTGCCAGCAGCTTAGATTATGCCGGGGAGCTGTTTTTT
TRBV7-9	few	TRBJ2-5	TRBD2	CASSSPAASGDQETQYF	TGTGCCAGCAGCTCCCCCGCGGCTAGCGGGGACCAAGAGACCCAGTACTTC
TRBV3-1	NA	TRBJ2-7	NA	CASSQDHAVRRYEQYF	TGTGCCAGCAGCCAAGATCACGCAGTTAGACGGTACGAGCAGTACTTC
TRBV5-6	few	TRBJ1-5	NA	CASSTRTISQPQHF	TGTGCCAGCAGCACCAGGACAATATCTCAGCCCCAGCATTTT
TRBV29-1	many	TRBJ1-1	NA	CSVTGLATEAFF	TGCAGCGTGACGGGACTCGCAACTGAAGCTTTCTTT
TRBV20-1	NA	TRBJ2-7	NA	CSARQGTYEQYF	TGCAGTGCTAGACAGGGGACCTACGAGCAGTACTTC
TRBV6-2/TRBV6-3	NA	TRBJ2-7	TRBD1	CASSYPGQGGDEQYF	TGTGCCAGCAGTTACCCAGGACAGGGCGGCGACGAGCAGTACTTC
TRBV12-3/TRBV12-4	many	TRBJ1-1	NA	CASSLVSMNTEAFF	TGTGCCAGCAGTTTGGTGTCCATGAACACTGAAGCTTTCTTT
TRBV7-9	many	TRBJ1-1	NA	CASSLLGEGGTEAFF	TGTGCCAGCAGCTTATTGGGGGAAGGCGGAACTGAAGCTTTCTTT
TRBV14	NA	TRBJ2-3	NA	CASSQDPSLEVPDTQYF	TGTGCCAGCAGCCAAGATCCTAGTCTAGAAGTCCCAGATACGCAGTATTTT
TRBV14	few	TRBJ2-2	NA	CASSQNFWTGELFF	TGTGCCAGCAGCCAAAATTTCTGGACCGGGGAGCTGTTTTTT
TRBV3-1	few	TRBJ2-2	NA	CASSQKGPGGELFF	TGTGCCAGCAGCCAAAAGGGGCCCGGCGGGGAGCTGTTTTTT
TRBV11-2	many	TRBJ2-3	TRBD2	CASSFQAGGTDTQYF	TGTGCCAGCAGCTTTCAAGCGGGAGGCACAGATACGCAGTATTTT
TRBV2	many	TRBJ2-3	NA	CASSGQGGDTQYF	TGTGCCAGCAGTGGACAGGGAGGGGATACGCAGTATTTT
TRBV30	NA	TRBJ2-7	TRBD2	CAWSVRGGYSYEQYF	TGTGCCTGGAGTGTACGGGGGGGTTACTCCTACGAGCAGTACTTC
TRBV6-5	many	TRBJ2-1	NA	CASSYWGLVDEQFF	TGTGCCAGCAGTTACTGGGGGCTAGTCGATGAGCAGTTCTTC
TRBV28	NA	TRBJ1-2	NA	CASSYPGHYGYTF	TGTGCCAGCAGTTACCCTGGACACTATGGCTACACCTTC
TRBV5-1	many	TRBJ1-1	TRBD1	CASRPSTGADTEAFF	TGCGCCAGCAGACCTTCTACAGGGGCTGACACTGAAGCTTTCTTT
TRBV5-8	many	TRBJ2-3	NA	CASSRTSREFTDTQYF	TGTGCCAGCAGCCGGACGTCTAGGGAATTCACAGATACGCAGTATTTT
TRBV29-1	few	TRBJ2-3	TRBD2	CSVELHGRGGVTDTQYF	TGCAGCGTTGAATTACACGGGAGGGGGGGGGTCACAGATACGCAGTATTTT
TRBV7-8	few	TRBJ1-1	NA	CASSLALQGNTEAFF	TGTGCCAGCAGCTTAGCGCTTCAGGGGAACACTGAAGCTTTCTTT
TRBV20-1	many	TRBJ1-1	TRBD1	CSARRTGVGDTEAFF	TGCAGTGCTAGGAGAACAGGGGTAGGGGACACTGAAGCTTTCTTT
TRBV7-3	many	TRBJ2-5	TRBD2	CASSLGLAGAETQYF	TGTGCCAGCAGCTTAGGACTAGCGGGAGCAGAGACCCAGTACTTC
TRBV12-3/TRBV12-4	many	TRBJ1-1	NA	CASTSYGRNTEAFF	TGTGCCAGCACCTCTTACGGGAGGAACACTGAAGCTTTCTTT
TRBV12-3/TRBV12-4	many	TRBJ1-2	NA	CASSYRVMDGYTF	TGTGCCAGCAGTTACAGGGTTATGGATGGCTACACCTTC
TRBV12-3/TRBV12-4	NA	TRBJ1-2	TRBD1	CASSIRDRVGYTF	TGTGCCAGCAGTATCCGGGACAGGGTTGGCTACACCTTC
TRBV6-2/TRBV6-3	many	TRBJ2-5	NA	CASSYISGLETQYF	TGTGCCAGCAGTTACATTTCCGGACTGGAGACCCAGTACTTC
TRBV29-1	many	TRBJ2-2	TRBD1	CSVVQGASTGELFF	TGCAGCGTTGTTCAGGGGGCGTCGACCGGGGAGCTGTTTTTT